The T cell receptor beta chain under discussion was sequenced for a study of OX40 agonist ivuxolimab in advanced cancers. TCRdb's copy holds only in-frame clones and misses some; the assay was immunoSEQ multiplex PCR. The table records fewer than 55,000 clones, under 90% of them present only once. V lost 6 bases and J lost 4; bases outside the gene matches: 18. CDR1 is MDHEN and CDR2 is SYDVKM in the germline V gene. This CDR3 has 17 residues. The sequenced sample was CD4+ or CD8+ T cells sorted from blood, obtained in a trial of the OX40 agonist ivuxolimab. The J gene is TRBJ2-7, the V gene TRBV28, with 7 nucleotides matching TRBD1. This TCR derives from an adult with an advanced solid tumor such as melanoma, head and neck, liver or kidney cancer. CDR3 in amino acids: CASSHDRVASHLYEQYF. The CDR3 region has the DNA TGTGCCAGCAGCCACGACAGGGTGGCCTCCCACTTATACGAGCAGTACTTC.